Each of the 26 T cell receptor beta chains below was sequenced from the same sample in a study of OX40 agonist ivuxolimab in advanced cancers. The table came from immunoSEQ multiplex PCR; TCRdb's copy has only in-frame clones and leaves some out. This table holds about 86,000 clones, approximately 89% found once. The sequences come from CD4+ or CD8+ T cells sorted from blood, collected in a trial of the OX40 agonist ivuxolimab. All receptors come from an adult with an advanced solid tumor such as melanoma, head and neck, liver or kidney cancer.

V is TRBV19 and J is TRBJ2-7; 10 nucleotides line up with TRBD2. Germline V lookup: CDR1 LNHDA, CDR2 SQIVND (reference sequence). The CDR3 is 14 residues long. V was clipped by 5 bases and J by 4 bases; unmatched bases: 5. CDR3 nucleotide sequence: TGTGCCAGTAGTTTTTCACTAGCGGGGTACGAGCAGTACTTC. Translating gives CASSFSLAGYEQYF.

The chain links TRBV5-1 to TRBJ2-1; possible D gene TRBD2, 6 bases. This CDR3 is 16 amino acids long. From germline, CDR1 is SGHRS and CDR2 YFSETQ. V lost 1 base and J 0 bases, leaving 11 bases between the germline ends. The CDR3 here is CASSLKRASSYNEQFF. In DNA form, the CDR3 reads TGCGCCAGCAGCTTGAAGCGGGCGAGCTCCTACAATGAGCAGTTCTTC.

The chain recombines TRBV7-6 with TRBJ1-2; 10 bases are a match to TRBD1. Losses at the gene ends were 4 bases for V and 5 bases for J; bases not matched to a gene: 7. The CDR3 is made up of 15 amino acids. Germline V CDR1 and CDR2: SGHVS, FNYEAQ. DNA of the CDR3: TGTGCCAGCAGCTCCCGGGGGGGACAGGGGTATGGCTACACCTTC. Translated, it gives CASSSRGGQGYGYTF.

This chain uses TRBV7-9 with TRBJ2-1; 8 bases line up with TRBD2. The CDR3 is 16 amino acids. Germline assignment: CDR1 SEHNR and CDR2 FQNEAQ (reference sequence). Trimming removed 5 bases from V and 8 bases from J; junction bases left unmatched: 14. DNA of the CDR3: TGTGCCAGCAGCCCGAACCCTGAGCGGGGGCGGGATGAGCAGTTCTTC. Translated: CASSPNPERGRDEQFF. Full variable domain (rest looked up from reference TRBV7-9 and TRBJ2-1): DTGVSQNPRHKITKRGQNVTFRCDPISEHNRLYWYRQTLGQGPEFLTYFQNEAQLEKSRLLSDRFSAERPKGSFSTLEIQRTEQGDSAMYLCASSPNPERGRDEQFFGPGTRLTVL.

This chain links TRBV2 with TRBJ1-5; D may be TRBD1 (5 bases). Between the trimmed V and J ends, which lost 2 bases and 4 bases, there was a span of 15 bases. This CDR3 contains 16 residues. Per germline, CDR1 SNHLY and CDR2 FYNNEI. CDR3 sequence (DNA): TGTGCCAGCAGTGAACTTCAGGGACGGATGAATCAGCCCCAGCATTTT. Amino acid sequence: CASSELQGRMNQPQHF.

The chain employs TRBV27 and TRBJ1-4, with a possible D match to TRBD1 (6 bases). The germline V and J ends were trimmed by 5 bases and 7 bases, with 14 bases remaining between them. The CDR3 is made up of 14 amino acids. Germline CDR1 is MNHEY and CDR2 is SMNVEV (reference sequence). The CDR3, as DNA: TGTGCCAGCAGTCCGAGACAGGCCCCTGAAAAACTGTTTTTT. Its protein is CASSPRQAPEKLFF.

The chain links TRBV30 to TRBJ2-5; 11 nucleotides align to TRBD2. The ends lost 3 bases at V and 4 bases at J; junction bases unmatched: 4. This CDR3 has 14 residues. Germline CDR1 and CDR2: GTSNPN and SVGIG (reference sequence). The CDR3 DNA follows: TGTGCCTGGAGCCACGGACTAGCGGGAGAGACCCAGTACTTC. Encoded protein: CAWSHGLAGETQYF.

The V and J genes are TRBV6-6 and TRBJ2-7; 9 positions match TRBD1. V trimming: 0 bases; J trimming: 3 bases; junction bases outside the gene matches: 3. Germline V lookup: CDR1 MNHNY, CDR2 SVGAGI (reference sequence). There are 15 residues in the CDR3. The CDR3 nucleotides read TGTGCCAGCAGTTACTCACACAGGGGGCTCTACGAGCAGTACTTC. It encodes CASSYSHRGLYEQYF.

The rearrangement uses TRBV5-1 and TRBJ2-7, with no clear D. This CDR3 has 14 amino acids. The germline CDR1 and CDR2 sequences are SGHRS and YFSETQ. The V and J ends lost 0 bases and 6 bases respectively, with 13 bases between them. CDR3 in amino acids: CASSLGPQGAEQYF. The CDR3 nucleotides read TGCGCCAGCAGCTTGGGTCCACAAGGCGCCGAGCAGTACTTC.

This clone came up a few times. The chain links TRBV19 to TRBJ1-2; D is unclear. Germline V gene data show CDR1 as LNHDA and CDR2 as SQIVND (reference sequence). V was trimmed by 6 bases and J by 2 bases, leaving 13 bases between them. The CDR3 runs 14 residues. CDR3 nucleotides: TGTGCCAGTAGGCGATTTCCGGGCAACTATGGCTACACCTTC. Encoded protein: CASRRFPGNYGYTF. The variable domain in full, with the rest retrieved from reference TRBV19 and TRBJ1-2, is DGGITQSPKYLFRKEGQNVTLSCEQNLNHDAMYWYRQDPGQGLRLIYYSQIVNDFQKGDIAEGYSVSREKKESFPLTVTSAQKNPTAFYLCASRRFPGNYGYTFGSGTRLTVV.

The genes are TRBV18 and TRBJ2-5; 7 bases line up with TRBD2. The J segment lost 4 bases and the V segment lost 5 bases, leaving 7 bases of the junction unmatched. The CDR3 is 14 amino acids. Germline-derived CDR1 and CDR2 are KGHSH and LQKENI. The CDR3 region has the DNA TGTGCCAGCTCAGTCGTGGCGGGGGTAGAGACCCAGTACTTC. It is translated as CASSVVAGVETQYF.

In its sample, this clone was seen a few times. The chain recombines TRBV5-4 with TRBJ2-5; TRBD2 agrees at 7 bases. This CDR3 is 16 amino acids long. Germline V CDR1 and CDR2: SGHNT, YYREEE (reference sequence). The V segment lost 10 bases and the J segment 2 bases; nucleotides outside the gene matches: 17. This CDR3 is CAYNKAAAGWQETQYF. The DNA for the CDR3 is TGTGCCTATAATAAGGCGGCAGCGGGGTGGCAAGAGACCCAGTACTTC.

V and J are TRBV7-9 and TRBJ2-3; 8 bases map to TRBD2. Germline CDR1 SEHNR, CDR2 FQNEAQ (reference sequence). Trimming cost V 3 bases and J 5 bases; bases outside gene matches: 7. The CDR3 spans 15 residues. The CDR3 region has the DNA TGTGCCAGCAGCTTGCGTCGGCTAGCGGGAGATACGCAGTATTTT. Its protein is CASSLRRLAGDTQYF. The full variable domain, completed using reference TRBV7-9 and TRBJ2-3, is DTGVSQNPRHKITKRGQNVTFRCDPISEHNRLYWYRQTLGQGPEFLTYFQNEAQLEKSRLLSDRFSAERPKGSFSTLEIQRTEQGDSAMYLCASSLRRLAGDTQYFGPGTRLTVL.

The V gene is TRBV6-5, the J gene TRBJ1-6; D gene ambiguous. This CDR3 is 14 amino acids long. The V and J ends lost 2 bases and 7 bases respectively, with 9 bases between them. Per germline, CDR1 MNHEY and CDR2 SVGAGI. In DNA form, the CDR3 reads TGTGCCAGCAGTTACGAACGGGGAAATTCACCCCTCCACTTT. Its translation is CASSYERGNSPLHF.

This clone has just one count. The J gene is TRBJ1-2, the V gene TRBV7-2; unclear D gene. The CDR3 has 14 residues. Trimming removed 3 bases from V and 6 bases from J, with 14 bases in between. The V gene's germline CDR1 is SGHTA and CDR2 FQGNSA. The DNA for the CDR3 is TGTGCCAGCAGCTTTGTGACCCCACCCGATGGCTACACCTTC. Translation: CASSFVTPPDGYTF.

This sequence joins TRBV10-3 and TRBJ2-7; D remains ambiguous. The CDR3 consists of 12 residues. Germline CDR1 and CDR2: ENHRY and SYGVKD. The V gene lost 3 bases and the J gene lost 2 bases, with 5 bases spanning the gap. The CDR3, as DNA: TGTGCCATCAGTGACCGCACCTACGAGCAGTACTTC. It specifies CAISDRTYEQYF.

V is TRBV19 and J is TRBJ1-4; D is uncertain. The CDR3 spans 15 residues. In germline, CDR1 is LNHDA, CDR2 SQIVND (reference sequence). The V end lost 6 bases, the J end lost 7 bases, and 18 bases lay between the germline ends. The CDR3 DNA reads TGTGCCAGTAGGACATTGACACCGCAAGGTGAAAAACTGTTTTTT. This translates into CASRTLTPQGEKLFF.

The rearrangement joins TRBV11-2 to TRBJ2-1, with D possibly matching TRBD1 (6 bases). Trimming removed 5 bases at V and 9 bases at J, with 14 bases between. CDR1 is SGHAT, CDR2 FQNNGV, per germline. The CDR3 runs to 13 residues. The CDR3 region has the DNA TGTGCCAGCAGCCCAGGGGTGAGGTTTGAGCAGTTCTTC. The encoded protein is CASSPGVRFEQFF.

The chain recombines TRBV9 with TRBJ2-1; D gene uncertain. The V end lost 0 bases, the J end lost 3 bases, and 10 bases lay between the germline ends. From germline, CDR1 is SGDLS and CDR2 YYNGEE. The CDR3 contains 15 residues. For the CDR3, the DNA is TGTGCCAGCAGCGTAGCCCAAGATTTCTACAATGAGCAGTTCTTC. Translation: CASSVAQDFYNEQFF.

J is TRBJ2-5 and V is TRBV29-1; 8 bases align to TRBD2. Germline lookup yields CDR1 SQVTM and CDR2 ANQGSEA. V trimming: 8 bases; J trimming: 5 bases; junction bases outside the gene matches: 16. The CDR3 is 15 residues long. Written as DNA, the CDR3 is TGCAGCTCTGCGGGGGGTGAAGGTCCGCGTGAGACCCAGTACTTC. The encoded protein is CSSAGGEGPRETQYF. Full variable domain (remainder filled in from reference TRBV29-1 and TRBJ2-5): SAVISQKPSRDICQRGTSLTIQCQVDSQVTMMFWYRQQPGQSLTLIATANQGSEATYESGFVIDKFPISRPNLTFSTLTVSNMSPEDSSIYLCSSAGGEGPRETQYFGPGTRLLVL.

The V gene is TRBV11-3, the J gene TRBJ2-7; D remains ambiguous. Germline values: CDR1 SGHNT, CDR2 YENEEA. Trimming stripped 1 base from V and 0 bases from J, with 4 bases between. CDR3 length: 13 residues. The CDR3 DNA is TGTGCCAGCAGCTTAGGCGGCTCCTACGAGCAGTACTTC. This sequence encodes CASSLGGSYEQYF.

The chain is built from TRBV18 and TRBJ2-2; possibly TRBD1 for D (5 bases). This CDR3 spans 16 amino acids. Per the germline V gene, CDR1 is KGHSH and CDR2 is LQKENI. Between the trimmed V and J ends, which lost 5 bases and 0 bases, there was a span of 13 bases. CDR3 in amino acids: CASSSDSPANTGELFF. In DNA, the CDR3 is TGTGCCAGCTCATCCGACAGCCCCGCGAACACCGGGGAGCTGTTTTTT.

The V gene is TRBV10-3, the J gene TRBJ2-2; possibly TRBD2 for D (5 bases). Germline-derived CDR1 and CDR2 are ENHRY and SYGVKD. This CDR3 region has 14 residues. Trimming left V 8 bases short and J 3 bases short, with 13 bases between. For the CDR3, the DNA is TGTGCCATCCGGGGATCGGTTGACACCGGGGAGCTGTTTTTT. It codes for CAIRGSVDTGELFF.

V gene TRBV5-1 combines with J gene TRBJ2-3; D is uncertain. Trimming removed 1 base from V and 1 base from J, with 10 bases in between. CDR1 and CDR2 (germline): SGHRS, YFSETQ. The CDR3 runs 15 residues. The chain's CDR3 is CASSLSDPGTDTQYF. In DNA, the CDR3 is TGCGCCAGCAGCTTGTCAGACCCAGGCACAGATACGCAGTATTTT.

This chain uses TRBV2 with TRBJ1-6; D may be TRBD1 (5 bases). CDR1 SNHLY and CDR2 FYNNEI come from the germline V gene. Trimming took off 2 bases at V and 10 bases at J, with 18 bases between the two ends. The CDR3 is 16 residues long. The CDR3 DNA reads as TGTGCCAGCAGTGAACAGGGTTTAGTTTCGGGCTCACCCCTCCACTTT. Protein: CASSEQGLVSGSPLHF. The full variable domain, in which reference TRBV2 and TRBJ1-6 provide the parts outside the CDR3, is EPEVTQTPSHQVTQMGQEVILRCVPISNHLYFYWYRQILGQKVEFLVSFYNNEISEKSEIFDDQFSVERPDGSNFTLKIRSTKLEDSAMYFCASSEQGLVSGSPLHFGNGTRLTVT.

This clone came up once. The V gene is TRBV7-9, the J gene TRBJ1-4, with TRBD1 matching over 8 bases. V dropped 2 bases and J dropped 13; count of bases not matched to a gene: 12. The CDR3 is 15 residues long. Germline CDR1 is SEHNR and CDR2 is FQNEAQ (reference sequence). The CDR3 loop is CASSLSGGRGLGLFF. CDR3 nucleotide sequence: TGTGCCAGCAGCTTATCAGGGGGCCGGGGTCTTGGACTGTTTTTT.